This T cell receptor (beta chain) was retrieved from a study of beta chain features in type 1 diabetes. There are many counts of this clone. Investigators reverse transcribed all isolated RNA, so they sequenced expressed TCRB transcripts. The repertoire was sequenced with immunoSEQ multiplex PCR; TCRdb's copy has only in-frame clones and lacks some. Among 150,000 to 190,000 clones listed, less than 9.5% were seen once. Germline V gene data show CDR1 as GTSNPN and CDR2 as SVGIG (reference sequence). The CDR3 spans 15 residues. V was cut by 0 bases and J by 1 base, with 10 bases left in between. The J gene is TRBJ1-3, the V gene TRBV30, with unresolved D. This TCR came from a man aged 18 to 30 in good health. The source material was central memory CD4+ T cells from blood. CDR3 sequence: CAWSVQTTSGNTIYF. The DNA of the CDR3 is TGTGCCTGGAGTGTACAGACTACATCTGGAAACACCATATATTTT.